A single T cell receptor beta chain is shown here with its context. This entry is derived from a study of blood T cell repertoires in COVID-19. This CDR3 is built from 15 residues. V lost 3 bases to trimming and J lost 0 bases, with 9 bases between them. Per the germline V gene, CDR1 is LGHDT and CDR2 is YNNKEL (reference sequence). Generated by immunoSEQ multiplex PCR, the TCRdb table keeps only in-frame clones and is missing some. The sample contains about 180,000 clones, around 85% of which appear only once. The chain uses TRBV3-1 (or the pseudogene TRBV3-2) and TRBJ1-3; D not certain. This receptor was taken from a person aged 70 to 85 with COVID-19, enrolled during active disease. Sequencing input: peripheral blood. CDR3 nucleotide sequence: TGTGCCAGCAGCCACCGTCGCAGCTCTGGAAACACCATATATTTT. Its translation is CASSHRRSSGNTIYF.